Presented here are 19 T cell receptor beta chains from one specimen sequenced in a study of neurological immune-mediated disorders. TCRdb passed the 5' RACE reads through MiXCR, listing each CDR3 protein once. The table includes 64,000 or so distinct CDR3 sequences, 10% detected once. The time point denotes: longitudinal time-point 1 (baseline). Sequencing input: PBMCs. The source is a man under 40 in good health.

The sample holds many counts of this clonotype. The chain carries TRBV6-4 and TRBJ1-2, with a tentative D call TRBD1 (6 bases). The CDR3 spans 14 residues. Germline V gene data show CDR1 as MRHNA and CDR2 as SNTAGT. Trimming pared 6 bases from V and 7 bases from J, leaving 18 bases between. This chain's CDR3 is CASSPTTDSSGYTF. CDR3 DNA: TGTGCCAGCAGCCCAACTACGGACAGCTCTGGCTACACCTTC.

This clonotype was observed many times. V is TRBV10-3 and J is TRBJ2-3, with TRBD2 as a possible D gene (5 bases). CDR3 length: 13 amino acids. Germline values: CDR1 ENHRY, CDR2 SYGVKD. V gave up 8 bases and J gave up 6 bases, with 15 bases separating them. The CDR3 nucleotides are TGTGCCATCGGGGAGCGGCCCTCGGATACGCAGTATTTT. Translated, it gives CAIGERPSDTQYF.

This clonotype was counted many times. This chain uses TRBV27 with TRBJ2-2; no firm D call. The CDR3 length is 15 residues. The germline CDR1 and CDR2 sequences are MNHEY and SMNVEV (reference sequence). Trimming left V 3 bases short and J 5 bases short, with 13 bases between. For the CDR3, the DNA is TGTGCCAGCAGTTTTCCCCCCCGTGGGACCGGGGAGCTGTTTTTT. Translating it yields CASSFPPRGTGELFF.

This clonotype was detected many times. V gene TRBV20-1 combines with J gene TRBJ1-1, with 7 positions matching TRBD1. The length of the CDR3 is 16 residues. V dropped 0 bases and J dropped 2; count of bases not matched to a gene: 9. The germline V gene encodes CDR1 DFQATT and CDR2 SNEGSKA (reference sequence). CDR3 protein: CSARDTYRGINTEAFF. DNA of the CDR3: TGCAGTGCTAGAGATACCTACAGGGGAATAAACACTGAAGCTTTCTTT.

This clonotype has ten or more counts. The CDR3 sequence is CASTGGGRGTDTQYF. The CDR3 nucleotides are TGCGCCAGTACGGGAGGCGGGAGAGGCACAGATACGCAGTATTTT. This chain links TRBV5-1 with TRBJ2-3; 7 bases fit TRBD2. CDR3 length equals 15 residues. The germline gives CDR1 SGHRS, CDR2 YFSETQ. The V and J ends lost 8 bases and 1 base, in that order; junction bases with no gene match: 10.

In its sample, this clonotype was seen many times. This chain uses TRBV9 with TRBJ1-4; D is perhaps TRBD1 (6 bases). Per germline, CDR1 SGDLS and CDR2 YYNGEE. V lost 0 bases and J lost 0, with 12 bases in between. This CDR3 region has 17 residues. The CDR3 loop is CASSVEDSHATNEKLFF. The CDR3 DNA follows: TGTGCCAGCAGCGTAGAGGACAGCCATGCAACTAATGAAAAACTGTTTTTT. Filled out from reference TRBV9 and TRBJ1-4, the complete variable domain reads DSGVTQTPKHLITATGQRVTLRCSPRSGDLSVYWYQQSLDQGLQFLIQYYNGEERAKGNILERFSAQQFPDLHSELNLSSLELGDSALYFCASSVEDSHATNEKLFFGSGTQLSVL.

There are many counts of this clonotype. CDR3 DNA: TGTGCCAGCAGTGGGACAGGCGCCACAGATACGCAGTATTTT. Its translation is CASSGTGATDTQYF. The chain couples TRBV28 to TRBJ2-3, with TRBD1 identical over 8 bases. Germline V gives CDR1 MDHEN, CDR2 SYDVKM. This CDR3 region has 14 residues. Trimming at V came to 5 bases and at J to 2 bases, leaving 3 bases not matched to a gene.

This clonotype has ten or more counts. The chain has TRBV15 and TRBJ2-5, with D perhaps matching TRBD2 (5 bases). Looked up from germline, CDR1 is LNHNV and CDR2 is YYDKDF (reference sequence). The CDR3 has 15 amino acids. Deletions cut 3 bases from V and 1 base from J, with 12 bases between. In nucleotides, the CDR3 is TGTGCCACCAGCAGGTCCCGGAGCGGCCAAGAGACCCAGTACTTC. It is translated as CATSRSRSGQETQYF.

This clonotype was counted many times. The chain has TRBV19 and TRBJ2-1; 7 bases agree with TRBD2. This CDR3 has 15 amino acids. Germline loops: CDR1 LNHDA, CDR2 SQIVND (reference sequence). The J segment lost 6 bases and the V segment lost 3 bases, leaving 8 bases of the junction unmatched. The chain's CDR3 is CASSIGGSGPNEQFF. In nucleotides, the CDR3 is TGTGCCAGTAGTATTGGCGGGAGTGGGCCCAATGAGCAGTTCTTC.

In its sample, this clonotype was seen many times. For the CDR3, the DNA is TGTGCCAGCAGCTTCCTAGCGGGAGGCTCCTACAATGAGCAGTTCTTC. Translated, it gives CASSFLAGGSYNEQFF. The chain links TRBV11-2 to TRBJ2-1, with 11 bases lining up with TRBD2. The V gene end was trimmed by 3 bases and the J gene end by 0 bases; junction bases not matched to a gene: 1. The germline V gene has CDR1 SGHAT and CDR2 FQNNGV. The CDR3 is 16 amino acids.

This chain joins TRBV24-1 and TRBJ2-3, with D tentatively TRBD1 (6 bases). Looked up from germline, CDR1 is KGHDR and CDR2 is SFDVKD. Trimming left V 2 bases short and J 3 bases short, with 11 bases between. CDR3 length equals 15 residues. The CDR3 region is CATSDSARGTDTQYF. DNA for the CDR3: TGTGCCACCAGTGATTCGGCCAGGGGTACAGATACGCAGTATTTT.

This clonotype was observed at least ten times. The rearrangement uses TRBV10-2 and TRBJ2-1; 8 nucleotides align to TRBD2. V trimming: 3 bases; J trimming: 7 bases; junction bases outside the gene matches: 11. The germline V gene encodes CDR1 WSHSY and CDR2 SAAADI. CDR3 length: 16 amino acids. The CDR3 DNA follows: TGCGCCAGCAGTGAACCTCGGGGGGGCATGCTGAATGAGCAGTTCTTC. It translates to CASSEPRGGMLNEQFF.

This clonotype came up many times. The rearrangement uses TRBV11-2 and TRBJ2-7, with a possible D match to TRBD1 (5 bases). This CDR3 contains 15 residues. Germline loops: CDR1 SGHAT, CDR2 FQNNGV. V lost 3 bases and J lost 2, with 14 bases in between. The CDR3 nucleotides are TGTGCCAGCAGCTTTTTCCAGGGCCGAACCTACGAGCAGTACTTC. Its translation: CASSFFQGRTYEQYF.

This clonotype was counted many times. V and J are TRBV6-6 and TRBJ2-7; D gene uncertain. The CDR3 is 15 residues long. Trimming removed 6 bases from V and 5 bases from J, with 20 bases in between. Looked up from germline, CDR1 is MNHNY and CDR2 is SVGAGI (reference sequence). The CDR3: CASRDGVGLTHEQYF. The CDR3 DNA sequence: TGTGCCAGCAGGGATGGGGTGGGTCTAACCCACGAGCAGTACTTC.

This clonotype was observed many times. CDR3 protein: CASSLGRRETQYF. The CDR3 DNA reads as TGTGCCAGCAGCTTGGGCCGGAGAGAGACCCAGTACTTC. The chain is built from TRBV11-2 and TRBJ2-5; D call uncertain. V shed 3 bases and J shed 4 bases, with 9 bases lying between them. The germline V gene has CDR1 SGHAT and CDR2 FQNNGV. This CDR3 spans 13 amino acids. The variable domain in full, with the rest retrieved from reference TRBV11-2 and TRBJ2-5, is EAGVAQSPRYKIIEKRQSVAFWCNPISGHATLYWYQQILGQGPKLLIQFQNNGVVDDSQLPKDRFSAERLKGVDSTLKIQPAKLEDSAVYLCASSLGRRETQYFGPGTRLLVL.

This clonotype was detected ten times or more. V and J are TRBV9 and TRBJ2-3; 10 bases agree with TRBD2. The CDR3 totals 15 residues. Germline assignment: CDR1 SGDLS and CDR2 YYNGEE. V was pared by 3 bases and J by 3 bases, with 4 bases of the junction left unmatched. CDR3 amino acids: CASSDLAGVTDTQYF. The CDR3 coding sequence is TGTGCCAGCAGCGACCTAGCGGGAGTTACAGATACGCAGTATTTT.

The rearrangement links TRBV4-2 to TRBJ1-1; D is unresolved. Germline V gene sequence: CDR1 LGHNA, CDR2 YNFKEQ. The CDR3 has 16 amino acids. Trimming pared 4 bases from V and 6 bases from J, leaving 21 bases between. CDR3 sequence: CASSPSDMADFAEAFF. The CDR3, as DNA: TGTGCCAGCAGCCCTTCTGACATGGCGGATTTCGCTGAAGCTTTCTTT.

At least ten counts were recorded for this clonotype. The V and J genes are TRBV5-1 and TRBJ2-3; 8 bases are a match to TRBD1. V lost 4 bases and J lost 1; bases outside the gene matches: 5. CDR1 is SGHRS and CDR2 is YFSETQ in the germline V gene. This CDR3 region has 15 residues. The CDR3 spells CASSPGQGGTDTQYF. CDR3 coding DNA: TGCGCCAGCAGCCCCGGACAGGGCGGCACAGATACGCAGTATTTT.

This clonotype was detected ten times or more. V is TRBV5-1 and J is TRBJ2-7, with unresolved D. Germline V CDR1 and CDR2: SGHRS, YFSETQ. With 4 bases removed from V and 3 bases from J, the gap between germline ends came to 11 bases. The CDR3 spans 13 residues. CDR3: CASSPGRFYEQYF. CDR3 DNA sequence: TGCGCCAGCAGCCCAGGCCGGTTCTACGAGCAGTACTTC.